A selection of T cell receptor beta chains follows, all from one sample in a study of T cells in Graves' hyperthyroidism and ophthalmopathy. TCRdb analysed the multiplex PCR reads with MiXCR anew, one entry per CDR3 protein. This table has roughly 400,000 distinct CDR3 sequences, over 12% appearing once. The specimen was blood. These receptors originate from a man aged 45 to 65 with Graves' ophthalmopathy. The CDR3 runs from the conserved cysteine through the conserved F or W. The D gene is left open where the match is weak. Clone size, where shown, is once, few, many, or a class for clones that have expanded.

abundance	v_gene	d_gene	j_gene	CDR3aa	CDR3nt
many	TRBV5-6	TRBD2	TRBJ2-7	CASSAGGGLAGVYEQYF	TGTGCCAGCAGCGCCGGCGGGGGACTAGCGGGAGTGTACGAGCAGTACTTC
-	TRBV19	TRBD2	TRBJ2-2	CASIPSGTNTGELFF	TGTGCCAGTATCCCTAGCGGGACGAACACCGGGGAGCTGTTTTTT
few	TRBV9	TRBD2	TRBJ2-5	CASSVSAGGYETQYF	TGTGCCAGCAGCGTTTCCGCGGGAGGTTATGAGACCCAGTACTTC
many	TRBV5-1	-	TRBJ2-5	CASSFGRMETQYF	TGCGCCAGCAGCTTCGGGCGTATGGAGACCCAGTACTTC
-	TRBV11-2	-	TRBJ1-2	CASSLPVTGGGYTF	TGTGCCAGCAGCTTGCCGGTTACGGGTGGTGGCTACACCTTC
many	TRBV20-1	-	TRBJ2-1	CSATPGLPWGDEQFF	TGCAGTGCCACACCAGGGCTTCCCTGGGGGGATGAGCAGTTCTTC
-	TRBV29-1	TRBD2	TRBJ2-6	CSVGGGEGSSGANVLTF	TGCAGCGTTGGGGGAGGGGAGGGGAGCTCTGGGGCCAACGTCCTGACTTTC
few	TRBV6-1	-	TRBJ2-5	CASSTRTDQEWTQYF	TGTGCCAGCAGTACCCGGACAGATCAAGAGTGGACCCAGTACTTC
few	TRBV20-1	TRBD2	TRBJ2-5	CSAMGLAGSQETQYF	TGCAGTGCCATGGGACTAGCGGGAAGTCAAGAGACCCAGTACTTC
few	TRBV4-1	-	TRBJ1-2	CASSQGEGWNYGYTF	TGCGCCAGCAGCCAGGGGGAGGGGTGGAACTATGGCTACACCTTC
-	TRBV20-1	-	TRBJ2-4	CSARVGGEVKNIQYF	TGCAGTGCTAGAGTCGGGGGAGAAGTCAAAAACATTCAGTACTTC
-	TRBV11-2	-	TRBJ1-1	CASSPQGRSEAFF	TGTGCCAGCAGCCCTCAGGGGCGGAGTGAAGCTTTCTTT
few	TRBV7-7	TRBD1	TRBJ1-1	CASSKDRDFTEAFF	TGTGCTAGCAGCAAGGACAGGGATTTTACTGAAGCTTTCTTT
few	TRBV5-1	-	TRBJ2-1	CASSSARGNEQFF	TGCGCCAGCAGCAGCGCACGTGGCAATGAGCAGTTCTTC
few	TRBV18	-	TRBJ1-6	CASSPTGTANSPLHF	TGTGCCAGCTCGCCAACAGGGACCGCTAATTCACCCCTCCACTTT
-	TRBV19	TRBD1	TRBJ1-5	CASSGVTGRNQPQHF	TGTGCCAGTAGTGGGGTGACAGGGCGCAATCAGCCCCAGCATTTT
many	TRBV27	-	TRBJ2-3	CATVATRRTDTQYF	TGTGCCACCGTTGCGACTAGGCGCACAGATACGCAGTATTTT
few	TRBV20-1	TRBD2	TRBJ2-7	CSASMMTSGSYEQYF	TGCAGTGCTAGTATGATGACTAGCGGCTCCTACGAGCAGTACTTC
few	TRBV7-9	-	TRBJ1-4	CAGQSITTNEKLFF	TGTGCCGGTCAGTCCATTACAACTAATGAAAAACTGTTTTTT
many	TRBV30	TRBD1	TRBJ1-3	CAWWDRALSGNTIYF	TGTGCCTGGTGGGACAGGGCCCTTTCTGGAAACACCATATATTTT
many	TRBV5-8	TRBD1	TRBJ1-2	CASSLPRQGRGYTF	TGTGCCAGCAGCTTGCCAAGACAGGGCCGTGGCTACACCTTC
-	TRBV4-2	-	TRBJ2-1	CASGPAGGNEQFF	TGTGCCAGCGGCCCAGCGGGCGGCAATGAGCAGTTCTTC
-	TRBV5-4	-	TRBJ1-3	CASSSGGSQNTIYF	TGTGCCAGCAGCTCCGGTGGCAGCCAAAACACCATATATTTT
many	TRBV11-3	-	TRBJ2-3	CASSSPGSFTDTQYF	TGTGCCAGCAGCTCCCCGGGATCTTTCACAGATACGCAGTATTTT
many	TRBV7-6	TRBD2	TRBJ2-5	CASSSSSAGAGETQYF	TGTGCCAGCAGCTCTAGTTCCGCGGGAGCAGGGGAGACCCAGTACTTC
many	TRBV7-9	-	TRBJ1-6	CASSLETFNSPLHF	TGTGCCAGCAGCTTAGAGACCTTTAATTCACCCCTCCACTTT
few	TRBV25-1	-	TRBJ1-1	CASSELLAVNTEAFF	TGTGCCAGCAGTGAATTGTTGGCAGTGAACACTGAAGCTTTCTTT
many	TRBV5-5	TRBD1	TRBJ2-3	CASSTSTGVTTRTDTQYF	TGTGCCAGCAGCACGTCTACAGGGGTCACCACCCGCACAGATACGCAGTATTTT
-	TRBV7-9	TRBD1	TRBJ2-7	CASSLSDRVYEQYF	TGTGCCAGCAGCTTATCGGACAGGGTCTACGAGCAGTACTTC
many	TRBV11-2	-	TRBJ2-7	CASSLGHYEQYF	TGTGCCAGCAGCTTAGGTCACTACGAGCAGTACTTC
few	TRBV27	TRBD1	TRBJ2-1	CASTTRLRQGLYEQFF	TGTGCCAGCACCACCCGCCTTCGACAGGGGTTGTATGAGCAGTTCTTC
few	TRBV20-1	-	TRBJ2-4	CSASPVAAKNIQYF	TGCAGTGCTAGTCCCGTTGCGGCCAAAAACATTCAGTACTTC
many	TRBV2	-	TRBJ1-2	CASSTTNYGYTF	TGTGCCAGCAGTACCACTAACTATGGCTACACCTTC
-	TRBV30	-	TRBJ2-2	CAWSVWQGVGELFF	TGTGCCTGGAGTGTATGGCAGGGCGTCGGGGAGCTGTTTTTT
many	TRBV20-1	TRBD2	TRBJ2-7	CSAKNSGSPYEQYF	TGCAGTGCTAAAAATAGCGGGAGCCCCTACGAGCAGTACTTC
many	TRBV29-1	TRBD1	TRBJ2-1	CSVLTGTASTNEQFF	TGCAGCGTTTTAACCGGGACAGCTAGTACTAATGAGCAGTTCTTC
-	TRBV5-1	TRBD2	TRBJ2-3	CASSPLAGEDTQYF	TGCGCCAGCAGCCCCCTAGCGGGAGAAGATACGCAGTATTTT
many	TRBV28	-	TRBJ1-5	CASVTPNAGFYQPQHF	TGTGCCAGCGTCACCCCCAACGCAGGGTTCTATCAGCCCCAGCATTTT
few	TRBV11-2	-	TRBJ2-2	CASSPRLGPTSTGELFF	TGTGCCAGCAGCCCCCGACTGGGCCCTACTTCCACCGGGGAGCTGTTTTTT
few	TRBV7-8	-	TRBJ2-3	CASSSEYQGADTQYF	TGTGCCAGCAGCTCCGAATACCAAGGCGCAGATACGCAGTATTTT
few	TRBV10-1	TRBD2	TRBJ2-1	CASSEPGTSGNNEQFF	TGCGCCAGCAGTGAGCCCGGGACTAGCGGTAACAATGAGCAGTTCTTC
few	TRBV29-1	-	TRBJ1-4	CSVYSGKEKLFF	TGCAGCGTCTATAGCGGAAAGGAAAAACTGTTTTTT
many	TRBV20-1	-	TRBJ2-7	CSAAPGQFGYEQYF	TGCAGTGCCGCCCCTGGACAGTTCGGCTACGAGCAGTACTTC
-	TRBV9	TRBD2	TRBJ2-2	CASSKTSGGNTGELFF	TGTGCCAGCAGCAAGACTAGCGGGGGGAACACCGGGGAGCTGTTTTTT
many	TRBV7-8	-	TRBJ1-2	CASSLITGEDGYTF	TGTGCCAGCAGCTTAATAACTGGGGAGGATGGCTACACCTTC
-	TRBV11-2	TRBD1	TRBJ2-5	CASSNQLTGDQETQYF	TGTGCCAGCAGCAACCAACTCACAGGGGATCAAGAGACCCAGTACTTC
once	TRBV5-1	TRBD2	TRBJ2-1	CASSHLRTSGRVYNEQFF	TGCGCCAGCAGCCACTTACGTACTAGCGGGAGGGTTTACAATGAGCAGTTCTTC
-	TRBV7-9	TRBD1	TRBJ1-2	CASSTGTGIWYGYTF	TGTGCCAGCAGCACCGGGACAGGGATTTGGTATGGCTACACCTTC
many	TRBV20-1	TRBD1	TRBJ2-1	CSARKTGGGDEQFF	TGCAGTGCTAGAAAGACAGGGGGGGGCGATGAGCAGTTCTTC
many	TRBV7-8	-	TRBJ2-7	CASSLGVSPRAYEQYF	TGTGCCAGCAGCTTAGGGGTCAGTCCCCGGGCGTACGAGCAGTACTTC
-	TRBV3-1	-	TRBJ1-1	CASSQRAGANTEAFF	TGTGCCAGCAGCCAAAGAGCGGGGGCGAACACTGAAGCTTTCTTT
few	TRBV12-3/TRBV12-4	-	TRBJ2-2	CASSPSAAELFF	TGTGCCAGCAGTCCCTCCGCAGCGGAGCTGTTTTTT
many	TRBV3-1	TRBD1	TRBJ2-2	CASSLTGGVYTGELFF	TGTGCCAGCAGTCTCACAGGGGGCGTGTACACCGGGGAGCTGTTTTTT
many	TRBV3-1	-	TRBJ2-2	CASSQGNSGNGELFF	TGTGCCAGCAGCCAAGGGAATAGCGGCAACGGGGAGCTGTTTTTT
few	TRBV6-1	-	TRBJ2-1	CASSRPTMGEQFF	TGTGCCAGCAGCCGCCCTACAATGGGTGAGCAGTTCTTC